This TCR beta chain comes out of a study of CD8+ T cells in alopecia areata. After isolation, RNA underwent reverse transcription to generate cDNA as the sequencing template. Using immunoSEQ multiplex PCR, the repertoire was profiled, and TCRdb retains in-frame clones only, with some absent. The profile covers some 170,000 clones, with around 64% appearing a single time and approximately 10% taken by the ten largest. The junction had 4 bases not matched to a gene; V was cut back by 9 bases and J by 0 bases. This CDR3 has 15 residues. Looked up from germline, CDR1 is LNHNV and CDR2 is YYDKDF (reference sequence).

This clonotype was obtained from a human donor with alopecia areata. The sequenced sample was CD8+ T cells sorted from blood, obtained at week 0. V and J are TRBV15 and TRBJ2-1, with 11 bases that match TRBD2. CDR3 region: CATASGGSSYNEQFF. DNA for the CDR3: TGTGCCACAGCTAGCGGGGGGAGCTCCTACAATGAGCAGTTCTTC. Supplemented by reference TRBV15 and TRBJ2-1, the full variable domain reads DAMVIQNPRYQVTQFGKPVTLSCSQTLNHNVMYWYQQKSSQAPKLLFHYYDKDFNNEADTPDNFQSRRPNTSFCFLDIRSPGLGDTAMYLCATASGGSSYNEQFFGPGTRLTVL.